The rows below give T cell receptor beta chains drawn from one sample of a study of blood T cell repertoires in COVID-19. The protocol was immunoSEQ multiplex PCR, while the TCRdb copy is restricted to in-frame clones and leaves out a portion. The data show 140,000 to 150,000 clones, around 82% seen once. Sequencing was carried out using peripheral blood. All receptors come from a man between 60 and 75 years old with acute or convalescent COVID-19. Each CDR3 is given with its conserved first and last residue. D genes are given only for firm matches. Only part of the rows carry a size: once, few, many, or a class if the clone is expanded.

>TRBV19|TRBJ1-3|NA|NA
CASGGVGRSGNTIYF
TGTGCCAGCGGAGGGGTAGGAAGGTCTGGAAACACCATATATTTT
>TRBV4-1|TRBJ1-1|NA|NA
CASSQYNEAFF
TGCGCCAGCAGCCAATACAATGAAGCTTTCTTT
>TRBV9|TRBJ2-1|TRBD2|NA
CASSAHDGGVVNEQFF
TGTGCCAGCAGCGCTCACGATGGGGGGGTGGTCAATGAGCAGTTCTTC
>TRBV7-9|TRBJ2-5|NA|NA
CASSFRGKGYF
TGTGCCAGCAGCTTTCGGGGGAAGGGGTACTTC
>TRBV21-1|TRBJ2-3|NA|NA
CASSGLAGVERDTQYF
TGTGCCAGCAGCGGCCTAGCGGGAGTGGAGAGAGATACGCAGTATTTT
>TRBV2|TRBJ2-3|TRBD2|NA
CASTETSGGPNTQYF
TGTGCCAGCACGGAGACTAGCGGGGGACCCAATACGCAGTATTTT
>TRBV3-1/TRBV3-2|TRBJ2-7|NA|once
CASSQVPGSSYEQYF
TGTGCCAGCAGCCAGGTCCCAGGGTCATCCTACGAGCAGTACTTC
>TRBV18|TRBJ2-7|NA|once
CASSPRGPGPHYEQYF
TGTGCCAGCTCACCACGGGGCCCTGGTCCTCACTACGAGCAGTACTTC
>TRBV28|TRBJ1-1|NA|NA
CASSLGGWRTEAFF
TGTGCCAGCAGTTTGGGGGGGTGGCGCACTGAAGCTTTCTTT
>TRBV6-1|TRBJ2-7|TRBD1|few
CASSTARTGAYEQYF
TGTGCCAGCAGTACAGCACGGACAGGGGCCTACGAGCAGTACTTC
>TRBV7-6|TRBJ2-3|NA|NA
CASSFAASLTDTQYF
TGTGCCAGCAGCTTCGCAGCGAGCCTCACAGATACGCAGTATTTT
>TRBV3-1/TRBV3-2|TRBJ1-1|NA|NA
CASSSSRGYTEAFF
TGTGCCAGCAGCTCTAGCCGGGGTTACACTGAAGCTTTCTTT
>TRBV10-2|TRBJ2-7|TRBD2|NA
CASSSGLAGSYEQYF
TGCGCCAGCAGTTCCGGACTAGCGGGCTCCTACGAGCAGTACTTC
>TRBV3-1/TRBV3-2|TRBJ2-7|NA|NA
CASSQGGVWYF
TGTGCCAGCAGCCAAGGAGGCGTATGGTACTTC
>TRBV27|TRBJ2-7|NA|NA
CASSLIRGSPYYEQYF
TGTGCCAGCAGTTTGATAAGAGGGTCACCCTACTACGAGCAGTACTTC
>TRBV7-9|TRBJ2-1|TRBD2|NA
CASSFLAGGPGDEQFF
TGTGCCAGCAGCTTCCTAGCGGGAGGGCCCGGCGATGAGCAGTTCTTC
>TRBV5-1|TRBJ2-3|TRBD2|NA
CASEAGSTDTQYF
TGCGCCAGCGAAGCGGGGAGCACAGATACGCAGTATTTT
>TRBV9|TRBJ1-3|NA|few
CASSVASSGNTIYF
TGTGCCAGCAGCGTAGCGAGCTCTGGAAACACCATATATTTT
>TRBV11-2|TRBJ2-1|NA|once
CASSPYLGPYNEQFF
TGTGCCAGCAGCCCCTACCTGGGGCCGTACAATGAGCAGTTCTTC
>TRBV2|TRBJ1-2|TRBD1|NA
CASSEQGAYGYTF
TGTGCCAGCAGTGAACAGGGGGCCTATGGCTACACCTTC
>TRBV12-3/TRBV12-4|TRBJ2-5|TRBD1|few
CASSNRGQETQYF
TGTGCCAGCAGTAACAGGGGGCAAGAGACCCAGTACTTC
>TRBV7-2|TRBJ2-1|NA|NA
CASSLALRLVFSYNEQFF
TGTGCCAGCAGCTTAGCGCTCCGACTAGTCTTCTCCTACAATGAGCAGTTCTTC
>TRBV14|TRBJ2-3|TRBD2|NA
CASSQERLAADTQYF
TGTGCCAGCAGCCAAGAACGACTAGCAGCAGATACGCAGTATTTT
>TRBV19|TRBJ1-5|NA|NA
CASSMQVNQPQHF
TGTGCCAGTAGTATGCAGGTCAATCAGCCCCAGCATTTT
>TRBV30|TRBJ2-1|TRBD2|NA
CAWRSGSSYNEQFF
TGTGCCTGGCGTAGCGGGAGCTCCTACAATGAGCAGTTCTTC
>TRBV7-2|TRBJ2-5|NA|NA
CASSFGVARETQYF
TGTGCCAGCAGCTTCGGCGTAGCTAGAGAGACCCAGTACTTC
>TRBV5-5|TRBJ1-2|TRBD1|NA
CASSPGQGAVYGYTF
TGTGCCAGCAGCCCAGGACAGGGGGCTGTCTATGGCTACACCTTC
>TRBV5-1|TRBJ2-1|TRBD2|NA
CASSLRGSGTEQFF
TGCGCCAGCAGCTTGCGGGGTAGCGGGACTGAGCAGTTCTTC
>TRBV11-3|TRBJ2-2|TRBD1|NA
CASSSGQGIPGELFF
TGTGCCAGCAGCTCGGGACAGGGGATCCCCGGGGAGCTGTTTTTT
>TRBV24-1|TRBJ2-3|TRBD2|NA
CATRATSATDTQYF
TGTGCCACCAGGGCGACTAGCGCCACAGATACGCAGTATTTT
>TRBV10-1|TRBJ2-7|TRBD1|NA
CASSGDSYEQYF
TGCGCCAGCAGTGGGGACAGTTACGAGCAGTACTTC
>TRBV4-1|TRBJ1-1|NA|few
CASSHGGEEAFF
TGCGCCAGCAGCCATGGGGGGGAAGAAGCTTTCTTT
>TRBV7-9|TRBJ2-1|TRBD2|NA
CASSGHQALREARNEQFF
TGTGCCAGCAGCGGTCACCAGGCCCTCCGGGAGGCCAGGAATGAGCAGTTCTTC
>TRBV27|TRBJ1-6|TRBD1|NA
CASSYGQGAYSPLHF
TGTGCCAGCAGCTACGGACAGGGGGCTTATTCACCCCTCCACTTT
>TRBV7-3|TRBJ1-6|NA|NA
CASSLSLGGPLHF
TGTGCCAGCAGCTTGTCGCTCGGGGGACCCCTCCACTTT